The 14 T cell receptor beta chains given below trace back to one sample, sequenced in a study of shared clonotypes between healthy human individuals. As defined, naive CD8 cells were CD45RO-negative and positively selected for CCR7, with terminally differentiated effector memory CD45RA+ cells excluded. Clones were sequenced by immunoSEQ multiplex PCR, and TCRdb holds only the in-frame ones, with some missing. The sample has about 580,000 clones, 95% to 98% seen once; the top ten hold approximately 0.33%. Sequenced: naive CD8+ T cells sorted from blood. The origin of the receptors is a man younger than 40 in good health.

V usage is TRBV29-1 and J usage is TRBJ2-1; 13 bases fit TRBD2. Germline CDR1 reads SQVTM; CDR2 reads ANQGSEA. The CDR3 sequence is 15 residues long. V dropped 5 bases and J dropped 3; count of bases not matched to a gene: 4. The CDR3 coding sequence is TGCAGCGTTTGGGGACTAGCGGGGAACTACAATGAGCAGTTCTTC. It yields the protein CSVWGLAGNYNEQFF.

V and J are TRBV7-9 and TRBJ2-1; 8 positions match TRBD2. V gave up 5 bases and J gave up 8 bases; unmatched junction bases: 11. CDR1 is SEHNR, CDR2 FQNEAQ, per germline (reference sequence). The CDR3 spans 15 residues. The CDR3 region is CASSPLDSGIHEQFF. The CDR3 DNA follows: TGTGCCAGCAGCCCCCTCGATAGCGGGATACATGAGCAGTTCTTC.

J is TRBJ1-5 and V is TRBV7-9, with D tentatively TRBD1 (6 bases). V shed 4 bases and J shed 3 bases, with 19 bases lying between them. The CDR3 length is 17 residues. Germline V gene lookup returns CDR1 SEHNR and CDR2 FQNEAQ (reference sequence). CDR3 protein: CASSSYSMDRDNQPQHF. The CDR3 DNA reads TGTGCCAGCAGCTCGTATTCCATGGACAGAGACAATCAGCCCCAGCATTTT.

This chain's CDR3 is CASRGLSEGLSYNEQFF. The CDR3 region has the DNA TGTGCCAGCAGGGGTTTGAGTGAGGGCCTATCCTACAATGAGCAGTTCTTC. The chain employs TRBV2 and TRBJ2-1, with D perhaps TRBD2 (5 bases). Germline assignment: CDR1 SNHLY and CDR2 FYNNEI. The CDR3 extends over 17 amino acids. The V gene lost 6 bases and the J gene lost 1 base, with 19 bases spanning the gap.

J is TRBJ2-3 and V is TRBV5-1, with 8 bases matching TRBD2. This CDR3 is 19 amino acids long. Unmatched junction bases numbered 16, after V lost 0 bases and J lost 4 bases. The germline V gene has CDR1 SGHRS and CDR2 YFSETQ. In nucleotides, the CDR3 is TGCGCCAGCAGCTTGGTCGGGAGGGCCTTCATGATCCAAGCAGATACGCAGTATTTT. Encoded protein: CASSLVGRAFMIQADTQYF.

The chain recombines TRBV11-2 with TRBJ2-7; D is possibly TRBD2 (5 bases). The CDR3 consists of 16 residues. Germline CDR1 and CDR2: SGHAT and FQNNGV. Trimming cost V 0 bases and J 4 bases, with 16 bases left between them. This chain's CDR3 is CASSLDLDGVGYEQYF. The DNA for the CDR3 is TGTGCCAGCAGCTTAGATTTGGACGGGGTCGGGTACGAGCAGTACTTC.

This chain joins TRBV4-1 and TRBJ1-3; D is unresolved. From germline, CDR1 is MGHRA and CDR2 YSYEKL. The V end was cut by 0 bases, the J end by 0 bases, with 6 bases between. The CDR3 loop spans 15 amino acids. The DNA of the CDR3 is TGCGCCAGCAGCCAAGACCCGATCTCTGGAAACACCATATATTTT. It is translated as CASSQDPISGNTIYF.

The chain carries TRBV10-3 and TRBJ2-3, with TRBD2 as a possible D gene (6 bases). This CDR3 comprises 16 residues. Trimming cost V 2 bases and J 0 bases, with 12 bases left between them. Germline CDR1 is ENHRY and CDR2 is SYGVKD. Here the CDR3 reads CAISEDASASTDTQYF. CDR3 nucleotide sequence: TGTGCCATCAGTGAGGACGCTAGCGCCAGCACAGATACGCAGTATTTT.

A word on this clone: The same CDR3 also results from other DNA sequences found in this sample. The chain recombines TRBV27 with TRBJ2-7; tentative D call: TRBD2 (6 bases). The germline V gene encodes CDR1 MNHEY and CDR2 SMNVEV (reference sequence). Trimming took off 2 bases at V and 3 bases at J, with 8 bases between the two ends. CDR3 size: 13 residues. The CDR3 DNA reads as TGTGCCAGCAGTTTAGGCGGGATCTACGAGCAGTACTTC. Translation gives CASSLGGIYEQYF.

The V and J genes are TRBV28 and TRBJ2-5; maybe TRBD1 (6 bases). The CDR3 extends over 15 amino acids. Trimming pared 5 bases from V and 1 base from J, leaving 14 bases between. Germline loops: CDR1 MDHEN, CDR2 SYDVKM. The CDR3 region is CASSLGADSQETQYF. The DNA for the CDR3 is TGTGCCAGCAGTCTAGGCGCGGACAGCCAAGAGACCCAGTACTTC.

The chain has TRBV7-9 and TRBJ1-2; D is possibly TRBD1 (5 bases). V was trimmed by 0 bases and J by 8 bases, leaving 16 bases between them. The CDR3 length is 15 residues. Germline values: CDR1 SEHNR, CDR2 FQNEAQ (reference sequence). The CDR3: CASSLASGTFGGYTF. The CDR3 DNA is TGTGCCAGCAGCTTAGCCTCCGGGACCTTCGGCGGCTACACCTTC.

The chain combines TRBV5-4 with TRBJ2-5; D gene ambiguous. Germline CDR1 reads SGHNT; CDR2 reads YYREEE (reference sequence). This CDR3 is 15 amino acids long. V lost 1 base and J lost 5, with 15 bases in between. CDR3 sequence reads: CASSLSSQYAETQYF. Written as DNA, the CDR3 is TGTGCCAGCAGCTTGAGCTCTCAATACGCGGAGACCCAGTACTTC.

This sequence joins TRBV9 and TRBJ1-1; D is unresolved. This CDR3 has 15 amino acids. Deletions cut 0 bases from V and 1 base from J, with 10 bases between. Germline lookup yields CDR1 SGDLS and CDR2 YYNGEE. The CDR3 reads CASSVARGANTEAFF. As DNA, the CDR3 is TGTGCCAGCAGCGTAGCCCGAGGAGCGAACACTGAAGCTTTCTTT.

This chain's CDR3 is CASSQVLGDHEQYF. CDR3 nucleotides: TGTGCCAGCAGCCAAGTTTTGGGAGATCACGAGCAGTACTTC. The V and J genes are TRBV4-2 and TRBJ2-7; D is possibly TRBD2 (5 bases). Trimming shortened V by 1 base and J by 5 bases, and 12 bases separated the two germline ends. The germline V gene encodes CDR1 LGHNA and CDR2 YNFKEQ. There are 14 residues in the CDR3.